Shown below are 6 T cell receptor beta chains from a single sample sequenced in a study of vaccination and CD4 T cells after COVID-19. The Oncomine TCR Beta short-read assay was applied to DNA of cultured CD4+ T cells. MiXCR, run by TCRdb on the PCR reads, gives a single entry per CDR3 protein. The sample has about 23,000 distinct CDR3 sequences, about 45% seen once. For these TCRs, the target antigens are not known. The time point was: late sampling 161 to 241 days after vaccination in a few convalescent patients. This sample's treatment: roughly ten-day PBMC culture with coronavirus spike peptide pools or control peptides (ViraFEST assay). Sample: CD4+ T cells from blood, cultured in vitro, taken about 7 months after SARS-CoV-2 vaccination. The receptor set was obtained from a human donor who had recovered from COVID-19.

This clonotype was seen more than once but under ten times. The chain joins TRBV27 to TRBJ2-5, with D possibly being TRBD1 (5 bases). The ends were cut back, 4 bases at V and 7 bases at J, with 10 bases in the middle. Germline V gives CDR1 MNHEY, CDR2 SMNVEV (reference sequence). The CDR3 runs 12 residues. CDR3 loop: CASSSRAGTQYF. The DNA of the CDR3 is TGTGCCAGCAGTTCCAGGGCTGGGACCCAGTACTTC.

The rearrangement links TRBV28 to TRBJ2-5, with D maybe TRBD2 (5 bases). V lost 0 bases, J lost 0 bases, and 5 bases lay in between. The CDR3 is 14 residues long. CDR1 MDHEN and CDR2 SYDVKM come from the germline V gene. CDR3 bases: TGTGCCAGCAGTTTATGGACTAACCAAGAGACCCAGTACTTC. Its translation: CASSLWTNQETQYF. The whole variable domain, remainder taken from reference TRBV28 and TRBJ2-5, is DVKVTQSSRYLVKRTGEKVFLECVQDMDHENMFWYRQDPGLGLRLIYFSYDVKMKEKGDIPEGYSVSREKKERFSLILESASTNQTSMYLCASSLWTNQETQYFGPGTRLLVL.

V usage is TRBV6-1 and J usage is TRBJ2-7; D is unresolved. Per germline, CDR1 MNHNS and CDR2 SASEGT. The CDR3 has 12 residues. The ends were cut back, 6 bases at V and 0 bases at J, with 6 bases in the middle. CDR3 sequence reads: CASRANSYEQYF. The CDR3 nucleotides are TGTGCCAGCAGGGCAAACTCCTACGAGCAGTACTTC.

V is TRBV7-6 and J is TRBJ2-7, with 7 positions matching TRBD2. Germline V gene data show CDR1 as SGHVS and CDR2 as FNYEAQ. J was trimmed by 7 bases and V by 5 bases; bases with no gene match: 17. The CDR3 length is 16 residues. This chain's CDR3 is CASSQNPGTTLGEQYF. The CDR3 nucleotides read TGTGCCAGCAGCCAAAACCCCGGGACTACCCTGGGGGAGCAGTACTTC.

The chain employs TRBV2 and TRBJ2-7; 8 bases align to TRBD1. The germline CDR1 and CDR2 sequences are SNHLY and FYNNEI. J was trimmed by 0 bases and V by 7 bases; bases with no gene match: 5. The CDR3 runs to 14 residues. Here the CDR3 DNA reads TGTGCCAGCAAGGACAGGGAAAGCTCCTACGAGCAGTACTTC. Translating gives CASKDRESSYEQYF.

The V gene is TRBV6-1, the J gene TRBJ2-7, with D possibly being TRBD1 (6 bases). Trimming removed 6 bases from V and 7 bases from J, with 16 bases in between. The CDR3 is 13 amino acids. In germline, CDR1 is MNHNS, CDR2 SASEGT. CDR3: CASRRAGAHEQYF. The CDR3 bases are TGTGCCAGCAGACGAGCAGGGGCACATGAGCAGTACTTC.